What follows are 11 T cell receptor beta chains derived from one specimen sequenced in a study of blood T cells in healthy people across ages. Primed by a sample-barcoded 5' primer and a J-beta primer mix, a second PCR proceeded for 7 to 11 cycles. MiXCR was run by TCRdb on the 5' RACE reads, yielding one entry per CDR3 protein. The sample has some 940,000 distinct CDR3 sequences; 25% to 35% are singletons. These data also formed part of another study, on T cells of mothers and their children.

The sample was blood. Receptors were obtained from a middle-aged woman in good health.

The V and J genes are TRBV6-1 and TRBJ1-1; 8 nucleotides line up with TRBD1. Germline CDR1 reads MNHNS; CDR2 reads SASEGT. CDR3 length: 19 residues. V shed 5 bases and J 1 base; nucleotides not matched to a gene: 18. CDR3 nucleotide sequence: TGTGCCAGCAGTCCCGCAGGGGACAGGACAGTACGGCGGAACACTGAAGCTTTCTTT. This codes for CASSPAGDRTVRRNTEAFF.

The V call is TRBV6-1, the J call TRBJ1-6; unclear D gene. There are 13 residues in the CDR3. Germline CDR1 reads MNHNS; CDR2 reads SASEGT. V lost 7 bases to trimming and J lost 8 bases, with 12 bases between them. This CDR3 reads CASIELADSPLHF. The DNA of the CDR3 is TGTGCCAGCATAGAGTTAGCGGATTCACCCCTCCACTTT.

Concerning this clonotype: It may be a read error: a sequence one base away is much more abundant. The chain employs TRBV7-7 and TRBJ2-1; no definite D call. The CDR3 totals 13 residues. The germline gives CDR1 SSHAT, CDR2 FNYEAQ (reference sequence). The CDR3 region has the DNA TGTGCTAACAGCCAAGGGTCAGCGAATGAGCAGTTCTTC. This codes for CANSQGSANEQFF.

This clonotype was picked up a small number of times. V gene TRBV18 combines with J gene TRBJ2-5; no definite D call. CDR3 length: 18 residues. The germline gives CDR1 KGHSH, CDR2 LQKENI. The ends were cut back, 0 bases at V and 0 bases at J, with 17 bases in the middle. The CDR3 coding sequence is TGTGCCAGCTCACCACCAAGAACTCTGGCAGATTACCAAGAGACCCAGTACTTC. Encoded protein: CASSPPRTLADYQETQYF.

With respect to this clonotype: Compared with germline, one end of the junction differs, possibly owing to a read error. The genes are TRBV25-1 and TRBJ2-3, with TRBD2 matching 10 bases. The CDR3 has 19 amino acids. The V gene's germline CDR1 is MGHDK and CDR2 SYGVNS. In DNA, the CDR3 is TGTGCCTGCAGGGTGGGGGGGACTAGCGTTTCATCTAGCACAGATACGCAGTATTTT. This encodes CACRVGGTSVSSSTDTQYF.

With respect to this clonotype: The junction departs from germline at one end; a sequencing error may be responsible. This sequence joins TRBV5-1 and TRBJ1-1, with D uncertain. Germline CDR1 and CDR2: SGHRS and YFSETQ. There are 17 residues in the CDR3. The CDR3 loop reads CTSSLGRLELLNTEAFF. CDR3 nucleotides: TGCACCAGCAGCTTGGGCCGGTTGGAGCTCTTGAACACTGAAGCTTTCTTT.

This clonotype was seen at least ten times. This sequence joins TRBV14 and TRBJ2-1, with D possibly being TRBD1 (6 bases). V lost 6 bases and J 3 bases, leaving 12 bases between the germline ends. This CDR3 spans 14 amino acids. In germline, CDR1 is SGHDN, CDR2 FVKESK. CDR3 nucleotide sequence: TGTGCCAGCAGTGAACAGGGCCGCTACAATGAGCAGTTCTTC. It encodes CASSEQGRYNEQFF.

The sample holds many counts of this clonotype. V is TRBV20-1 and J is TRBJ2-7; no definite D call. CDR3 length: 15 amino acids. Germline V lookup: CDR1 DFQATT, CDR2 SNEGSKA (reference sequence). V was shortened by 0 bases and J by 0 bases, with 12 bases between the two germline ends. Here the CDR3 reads CSARDKSGPSYEQYF. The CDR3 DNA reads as TGCAGTGCTAGAGATAAATCCGGGCCCTCCTACGAGCAGTACTTC.

CDR3 DNA: TGTGCCAGCAGCCGGGGGTCAGGCGGGGGGAGCACAGATACGCAGTATTTT. This gives the protein CASSRGSGGGSTDTQYF. The chain carries TRBV5-4 and TRBJ2-3, with TRBD2 matching over 8 bases. Trimming cost V 4 bases and J 0 bases; bases outside gene matches: 10. The germline gives CDR1 SGHNT, CDR2 YYREEE (reference sequence). CDR3 length: 17 amino acids.

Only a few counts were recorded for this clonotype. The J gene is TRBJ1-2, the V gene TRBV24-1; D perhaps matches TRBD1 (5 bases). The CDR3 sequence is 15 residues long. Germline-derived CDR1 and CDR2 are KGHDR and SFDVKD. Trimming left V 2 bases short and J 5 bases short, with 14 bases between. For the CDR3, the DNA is TGTGCCACCAGTGATTCCGGAGTGGGGGGATATGGCTACACCTTC. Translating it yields CATSDSGVGGYGYTF.

CDR3 amino acids: CASSQGGQGFVYGYTF. The CDR3 DNA follows: TGCGCCAGCAGCCAAGGGGGACAGGGGTTCGTCTATGGCTACACCTTC. This sequence joins TRBV4-1 and TRBJ1-2; 10 bases are shared with TRBD1. J lost 4 bases, V lost 1 base, and 6 bases had no gene match. The CDR3 is 16 residues long. CDR1 and CDR2 (germline): MGHRA, YSYEKL.